The present T cell receptor beta chain was sequenced within a study of PD-1 blockade in classical Hodgkin lymphoma. Study observations and caveats: Factors driving the repertoire differences, possibly disease activity or prior therapy, remain undefined. Reported baseline diversity: healthy donors highest, relapsed/refractory patients lowest.

Sequencing used immunoSEQ multiplex PCR; TCRdb keeps in-frame clones, though not all of them. The sample shows about 17,000 clones, 87% of them seen only once. Worth noting for this clone: Its antigen is unidentified.

Time point defined: newly diagnosed, previously untreated cHL patient sample. Untreated, newly diagnosed classical Hodgkin lymphoma PBMCs were comparators. Sample: peripheral blood mononuclear cells (PBMCs). This TCR derives from a human donor with classical Hodgkin lymphoma.

CDR3 nucleotide sequence: TGTGCCAGCAGCTTAGGACTGACGAACACCGGGGAGCTGTTTTTT. Translating gives CASSLGLTNTGELFF. V usage is TRBV7-2 and J usage is TRBJ2-2; no definite D call. The V and J ends lost 1 base and 0 bases respectively, with 6 bases between them. Germline V lookup: CDR1 SGHTA, CDR2 FQGNSA. The CDR3 contains 15 residues.